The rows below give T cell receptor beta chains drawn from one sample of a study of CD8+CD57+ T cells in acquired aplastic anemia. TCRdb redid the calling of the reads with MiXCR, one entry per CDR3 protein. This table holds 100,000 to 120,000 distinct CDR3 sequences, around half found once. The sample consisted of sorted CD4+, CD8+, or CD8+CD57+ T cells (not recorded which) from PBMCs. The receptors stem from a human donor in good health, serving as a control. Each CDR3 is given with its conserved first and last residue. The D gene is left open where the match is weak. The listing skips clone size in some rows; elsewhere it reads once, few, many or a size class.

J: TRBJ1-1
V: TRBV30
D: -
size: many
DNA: TGTGCCTGGAGTGACGGACAGAACACTGAAGCTTTCTTT
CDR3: CAWSDGQNTEAFF

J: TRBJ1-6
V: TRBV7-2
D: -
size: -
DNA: TGTGCCTGGACGTTAGGGTATAATTCACCCCTCCACTTT
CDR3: CAWTLGYNSPLHF

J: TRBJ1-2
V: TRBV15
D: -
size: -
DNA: TGTGCCACCAGCCGAGGGGGACATGGCTACACCTTC
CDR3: CATSRGGHGYTF

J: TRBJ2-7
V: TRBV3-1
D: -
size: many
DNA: TGTGCCAGCAGCCCACGACAACGCGGGAACTCCTACGAGCAGTACTTC
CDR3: CASSPRQRGNSYEQYF

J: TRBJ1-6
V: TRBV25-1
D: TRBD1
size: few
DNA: TGTGCCAGCAGTGTTGGGACAGGAGGGTCACCCCTCCACTTT
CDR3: CASSVGTGGSPLHF

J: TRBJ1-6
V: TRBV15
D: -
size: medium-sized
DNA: TGTGCCACCAGCAGTCGAGAGCATTCACCCCTCCACTTT
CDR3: CATSSREHSPLHF

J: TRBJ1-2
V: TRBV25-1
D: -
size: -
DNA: TGTGCCAGCAGTGATCTTGGCAGGCTAGGCGGCTACACCTTC
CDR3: CASSDLGRLGGYTF

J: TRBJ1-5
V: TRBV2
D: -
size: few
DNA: TGTGCCAGCAGTGATGCTTATAGCAATCAGCCCCAGCATTTT
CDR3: CASSDAYSNQPQHF

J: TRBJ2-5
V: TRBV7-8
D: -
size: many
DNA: TGTGCCAGCAGCTTAGATGGGGGGTACCCCCAAGAGACCCAGTACTTC
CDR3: CASSLDGGYPQETQYF

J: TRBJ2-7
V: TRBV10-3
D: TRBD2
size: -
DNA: TGTGCCATCAGTGGTCAGACTAGCGGGGGGGCGGGGGAGCAGTACTTC
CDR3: CAISGQTSGGAGEQYF

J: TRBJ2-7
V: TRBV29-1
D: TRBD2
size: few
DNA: TGCAGCGTTGGAGGGGCGGGGGTGCCCTACGAGCAGTACTTC
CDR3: CSVGGAGVPYEQYF

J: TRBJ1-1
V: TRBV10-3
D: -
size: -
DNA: TGTGCCATCAGTGGAACTGGGCATGATGTCTCCCCCGAAGCTTTCTTT
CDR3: CAISGTGHDVSPEAFF

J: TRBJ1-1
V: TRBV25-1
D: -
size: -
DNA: TGTGCCAGCAGGGCGGTCGGGGGGGGAGCTTTCTTT
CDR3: CASRAVGGGAFF

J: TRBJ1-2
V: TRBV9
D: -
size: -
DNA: TGTGCCAGCAGCGTAGACGAGGGCTACACCTTC
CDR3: CASSVDEGYTF

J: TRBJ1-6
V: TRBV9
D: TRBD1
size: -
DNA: TGTGCCAGCGCCTCAGGGGGCTCACCCCTCCACTTT
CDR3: CASASGGSPLHF

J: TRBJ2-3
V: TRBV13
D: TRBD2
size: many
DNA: TGTGCCAGCAGCCTGACTAGCGGGGGGTTCACAGATACGCAGTATTTT
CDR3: CASSLTSGGFTDTQYF

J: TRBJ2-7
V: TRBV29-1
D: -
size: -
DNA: TGCGGCGTTGAAGATCAGGTCTATTTCTCCTACGAGCAGTACTTC
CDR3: CGVEDQVYFSYEQYF

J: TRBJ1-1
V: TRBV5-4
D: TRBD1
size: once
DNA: TGTGCCAGCAGCACAGGGGTGAATAACCTTGAAGCTTCCTTT
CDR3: CASSTGVNNLEASF

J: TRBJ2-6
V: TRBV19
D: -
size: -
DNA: TGTGCCGGTACTGCCTACTCTGGGGCCAACGTCCTGACTTTC
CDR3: CAGTAYSGANVLTF

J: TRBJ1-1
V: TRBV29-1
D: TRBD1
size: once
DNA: TGCAGCGTTCGGACAGGGGGAACTGAAGCTTTCTTT
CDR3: CSVRTGGTEAFF

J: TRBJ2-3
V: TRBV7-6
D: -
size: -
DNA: TGTGCCAGCAGCTTAGAACTAGCCACTAGCACAGATACGCAGTATTTT
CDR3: CASSLELATSTDTQYF

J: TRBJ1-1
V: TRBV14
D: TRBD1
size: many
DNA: TGTGCCAGCAGCTTTGACAGGGGGACTGAAGCTTTCTTT
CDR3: CASSFDRGTEAFF

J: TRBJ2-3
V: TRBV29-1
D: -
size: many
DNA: TGCAGCGTCTCCACAGATACGCAGTATTTT
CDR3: CSVSTDTQYF

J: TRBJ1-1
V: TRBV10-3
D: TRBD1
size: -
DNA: TGTGCCATCAGGGGACAGGGAGATACTGAAGCTTTCTTT
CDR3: CAIRGQGDTEAFF

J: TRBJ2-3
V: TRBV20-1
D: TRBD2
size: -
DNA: TGCAGTGCTAGAGCTTCTAGCGGGGGACTTGATACGCAGTATTTT
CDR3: CSARASSGGLDTQYF

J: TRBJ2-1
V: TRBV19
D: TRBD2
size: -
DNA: TGTGCCAGTAGTTTTGCAGCGGGGGAGGAGTTCTTC
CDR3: CASSFAAGEEFF

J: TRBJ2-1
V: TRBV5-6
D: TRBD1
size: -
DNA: TGTGCCAGCAGCCGGGGACAGCTATGGAATGAGCAGTTCTTC
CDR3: CASSRGQLWNEQFF

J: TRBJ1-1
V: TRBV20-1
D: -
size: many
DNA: TGCAGTGCTAGAGATCAGGGGTCGGACACTGAAGCTTTCTTT
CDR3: CSARDQGSDTEAFF

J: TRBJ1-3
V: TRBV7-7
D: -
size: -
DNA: TGTGCTAGCAGTCCGTCCCCTGGAAACACCATATATTTT
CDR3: CASSPSPGNTIYF

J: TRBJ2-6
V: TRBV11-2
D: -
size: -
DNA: TGTGCCAGCAGCTTAGGGTGGGGGAACTCTGGGGCCAACGTCCTGACTTTC
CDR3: CASSLGWGNSGANVLTF

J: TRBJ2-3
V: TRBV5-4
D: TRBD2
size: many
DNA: TGTGCCGCAAGGACTAGCAGCGATACGCAGTATTTT
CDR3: CAARTSSDTQYF

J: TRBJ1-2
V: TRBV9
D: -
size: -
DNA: TGTGCCAGCAGCGTAGCGCAGGGGAGCTACACCTTC
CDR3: CASSVAQGSYTF

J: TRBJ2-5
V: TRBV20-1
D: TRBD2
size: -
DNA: TGCAGTGCCCAGGGAGCGGGACCCCCGGGAAATAAAGAGACCCAGTACTTC
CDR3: CSAQGAGPPGNKETQYF

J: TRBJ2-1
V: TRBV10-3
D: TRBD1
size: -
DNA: TGTGCCATCAGTGAGTGGGGACAGATAGACAATGAGCAGTTCTTC
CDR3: CAISEWGQIDNEQFF

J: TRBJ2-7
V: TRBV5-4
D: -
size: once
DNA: TGTGCCAGCAGCGTCAACTCCTACGAGCAGTACTTC
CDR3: CASSVNSYEQYF